A selection of T cell receptor beta chains follows, all from one sample in a study of blood T cells in healthy people across ages. TCRdb passed the 5' RACE reads through MiXCR, listing each CDR3 protein once. Of 1.5 million to 2 million distinct CDR3 sequences detected, just under 50% appear once; the ten largest clones hold less than 2.5%. The specimen was blood. The source is a woman in her 40s in good health. CDR3s include the opening cysteine and the closing phenylalanine or tryptophan. A D gene is named only where the DNA matches it firmly. Not all rows give a size; the values are once, few, many and, for expanded clones, a class.

d_gene | j_gene | abundance | v_gene | CDR3aa | CDR3nt
- | TRBJ2-3 | - | TRBV11-2 | CASSLANSPGLLNHTDTQYF | TGTGCCAGCAGCTTAGCCAATAGTCCGGGACTTCTAAATCACACAGATACGCAGTATTTT
- | TRBJ2-4 | many | TRBV4-3 | CASSEGGKNIQYF | TGCGCCAGCAGCGAGGGTGGCAAAAACATTCAGTACTTC
TRBD1 | TRBJ1-2 | - | TRBV7-9 | CASSLGQQGFYGYTF | TGTGCCAGCAGCTTAGGCCAACAGGGGTTCTATGGCTACACCTTC
- | TRBJ1-1 | - | TRBV6-5 | CASRTLVDTEAFF | TGTGCCAGCAGAACCTTAGTCGACACTGAAGCTTTCTTT
TRBD1 | TRBJ2-3 | few | TRBV7-2 | CASSSQGAVKGTQYF | TGTGCCAGCAGCTCGCAGGGGGCAGTCAAGGGTACGCAGTATTTT
TRBD2 | TRBJ2-7 | - | TRBV20-1 | CSAREGLAGVLEQYF | TGCAGTGCTAGAGAGGGACTAGCGGGGGTCCTCGAGCAGTACTTC
- | TRBJ1-1 | - | TRBV29-1 | CSVDRAGTEAFF | TGCAGCGTTGACAGGGCAGGCACTGAAGCTTTCTTT
- | TRBJ2-3 | - | TRBV10-2 | CASITRGASTDTQYF | TGCGCCAGCATAACCCGGGGGGCTAGCACAGATACGCAGTATTTT
- | TRBJ1-2 | - | TRBV29-1 | CSVPTERSGYSF | TGCAGCGTTCCGACAGAGAGAAGCGGCTACAGCTTC
- | TRBJ2-5 | - | TRBV5-1 | CASSSYGGGYQETQYF | TGCGCCAGCAGCTCTTACGGAGGGGGGTACCAAGAGACCCAGTACTTC
- | TRBJ2-3 | - | TRBV7-2 | CAGSLKSDTQYF | TGTGCCGGCAGCTTAAAATCAGATACGCAGTATTTT
- | TRBJ2-4 | - | TRBV11-2 | CASDSVGGMVKNIQYF | TGTGCCAGCGATTCCGTGGGGGGCATGGTCAAAAACATTCAGTACTTC
- | TRBJ2-1 | few | TRBV15 | CATSSSGTAGYNEQFF | TGTGCCACCAGCAGTTCCGGGACAGCGGGATACAATGAGCAGTTCTTC
TRBD1 | TRBJ1-1 | - | TRBV11-2 | CASSVTGVWSTEAFF | TGTGCCAGCAGCGTAACAGGGGTTTGGAGCACTGAAGCTTTCTTT
- | TRBJ2-1 | few | TRBV5-1 | CASSLGVQWDNEQFF | TGCGCCAGCAGCTTGGGGGTGCAGTGGGACAATGAGCAGTTCTTC
- | TRBJ1-6 | - | TRBV11-2 | CASSLGQTSPLHF | TGTGCCAGCAGCTTAGGACAGACTTCACCCCTCCACTTT
TRBD2 | TRBJ2-7 | - | TRBV13 | CASSWASGGGYEQYF | TGTGCCAGCAGCTGGGCTAGCGGGGGAGGGTACGAGCAGTACTTC
TRBD1 | TRBJ1-1 | - | TRBV27 | CASSLLGRGRQGMNTEAFF | TGTGCCAGCAGTTTATTGGGGAGAGGACGACAGGGGATGAACACTGAAGCTTTCTTT
TRBD1 | TRBJ2-5 | - | TRBV6-5 | CASSKQGNRLIETQYF | TGTGCCAGCAGTAAACAGGGGAATAGGCTCATTGAGACCCAGTACTTC
- | TRBJ2-5 | - | TRBV12-3/TRBV12-4 | CASSPRARGTQYF | TGTGCCAGCAGTCCTCGGGCCAGGGGGACCCAGTACTTC
- | TRBJ2-7 | - | TRBV7-2 | CASSFTEVRSYEQYF | TGTGCCAGCAGCTTCACGGAAGTTCGCTCCTACGAGCAGTACTTC
- | TRBJ2-1 | - | TRBV18 | CASSPRTATYNEQFF | TGTGCCAGCTCCCCTCGTACAGCCACCTACAATGAGCAGTTCTTC
TRBD2 | TRBJ2-5 | once | TRBV9 | CASSGSSGGPKETQYF | TGTGCCAGCAGCGGTTCTAGCGGGGGGCCTAAAGAGACCCAGTACTTC
TRBD2 | TRBJ2-7 | few | TRBV7-8 | CASSLRDGTIYEQYF | TGTGCCAGCAGCCTACGTGATGGGACTATCTACGAGCAGTACTTC
TRBD2 | TRBJ2-1 | - | TRBV10-3 | CAISESTSGVEQFF | TGTGCCATCAGTGAGTCGACTAGCGGGGTTGAGCAGTTCTTC
TRBD2 | TRBJ2-1 | once | TRBV29-1 | CSVGSTSGYNEQFF | TGCAGCGTGGGATCCACTAGCGGTTACAATGAGCAGTTCTTC
TRBD2 | TRBJ2-7 | - | TRBV27 | CASSFAGGPNEQYF | TGTGCCAGCAGTTTCGCGGGGGGGCCAAACGAGCAGTACTTC
TRBD2 | TRBJ2-5 | - | TRBV7-8 | CASSPPGLAAETQYF | TGTGCCAGCAGTCCGCCGGGACTAGCGGCGGAGACCCAGTACTTC
- | TRBJ2-1 | - | TRBV27 | CANSPRDSYNEQFF | TGTGCCAACAGTCCTCGGGACTCCTACAATGAGCAGTTCTTC
TRBD1 | TRBJ1-2 | - | TRBV27 | CASSPGQGGLRGGYTF | TGTGCCAGCAGTCCCGGACAGGGAGGTTTACGTGGTGGCTACACCTTC
- | TRBJ2-7 | - | TRBV7-7 | CASSLGWGAYEQYF | TGTGCTAGCAGCTTAGGTTGGGGGGCCTACGAGCAGTACTTC
TRBD1 | TRBJ2-1 | once | TRBV5-1 | CASSDQPGQGDEQFF | TGCGCCAGCAGCGATCAACCGGGACAGGGGGATGAGCAGTTCTTC
- | TRBJ2-2 | - | TRBV18 | CASSPLDGSNTGELFF | TGTGCCAGCTCACCCCTCGACGGGTCGAACACCGGGGAGCTGTTTTTT
TRBD1 | TRBJ2-1 | few | TRBV5-1 | CASRVGQGVGEQFF | TGCGCCAGCAGAGTGGGACAGGGGGTGGGTGAGCAGTTCTTC
- | TRBJ1-1 | few | TRBV29-1 | CSVELTSNTEAFF | TGCAGCGTTGAACTTACTTCGAACACTGAAGCTTTCTTT
- | TRBJ1-2 | - | TRBV7-2 | CASSSLHQGSGYGYTF | TGTGCCAGCAGCTCTTTACATCAGGGGTCCGGCTATGGCTACACCTTC
TRBD1 | TRBJ1-2 | - | TRBV12-3/TRBV12-4 | CASSQGDRGAGYGYTF | TGTGCCAGCAGTCAAGGGGACAGAGGGGCTGGCTATGGCTACACCTTC
- | TRBJ1-2 | - | TRBV7-2 | CASSLGAAGYTF | TGTGCCAGCAGCTTAGGGGCGGCCGGCTACACCTTC
- | TRBJ1-2 | - | TRBV20-1 | CSAGGGTKNTF | TGCAGTGCCGGGGGTGGGACAAAAAACACCTTC
- | TRBJ2-3 | - | TRBV5-1 | CASSYRQTDTQYF | TGCGCCAGCAGCTACCGACAGACAGATACGCAGTATTTT
- | TRBJ2-1 | few | TRBV6-1 | CASSEFVLASYNEQFF | TGTGCCAGCAGTGAATTTGTCCTAGCGAGTTACAATGAGCAGTTCTTC
- | TRBJ2-6 | - | TRBV5-1 | CASNQGSSGANVLTF | TGCGCCAGCAACCAGGGAAGCTCTGGGGCCAACGTCCTGACTTTC
- | TRBJ2-7 | - | TRBV20-1 | CSARVPGGRAEQYF | TGCAGTGCTAGAGTACCTGGAGGGCGGGCCGAGCAGTACTTC
- | TRBJ2-5 | - | TRBV5-1 | CTSSLGWGQETQYF | TGCACCAGCAGCTTGGGGTGGGGCCAAGAGACCCAGTACTTC
TRBD2 | TRBJ2-3 | - | TRBV12-3/TRBV12-4 | CASSLAGGMWDTQYF | TGTGCCAGCAGTTTGGCGGGGGGGATGTGGGATACGCAGTATTTT
TRBD2 | TRBJ2-7 | few | TRBV7-2 | CASIPSGGGYEQYF | TGTGCCAGCATACCTAGCGGGGGTGGGTACGAGCAGTACTTC